This T cell receptor beta chain emerged from a study of cytomegalovirus exposure and HLA in healthy donors. Study-wide results and limits: Researchers reported that a few CMV-associated chains were confirmed in vitro as CMV antigen-specific. By HLA locus, TCR association rates varied in a later analysis, with DRB1 showing the most and HLA-C the fewest. As a later analysis showed, a missense DCLRE1C variant was linked to trimming of TCR beta V- and J-genes.

Donors had nominal health at sampling but likely had unrecorded immune exposures. With regard to this clone: The antigen remains undetermined.

The CDR3 spans 12 residues. Trimming took 1 base from V and 11 from J; bases not matched to a gene: 4. Germline loops: CDR1 SNHLY, CDR2 FYNNEI. Vbeta (60) and Jbeta (13) primers were used in the PCR. Produced via immunoSEQ multiplex PCR; TCRdb's table is partial and in-frame only. The data show over 120,000 clones, nearly 10% seen once. The V and J genes are TRBV2 and TRBJ1-2; 7 bases align to TRBD1. Sequencing was done on a sample of PBMCs. The TCR sequence derives from a man aged 45-65 years in good health and CMV-seronegative. The CDR3 sequence: CASSEVGQRYTF. CDR3 nucleotide sequence: TGTGCCAGCAGTGAAGTGGGACAGAGATACACCTTC.